Listed below are T cell receptor beta chains from one sample, sequenced in a study of long-term antiretroviral therapy in people with HIV. Produced via immunoSEQ multiplex PCR; TCRdb's table is partial and in-frame only. The profile shows 20,000 to 30,000 clones, more than 70% of them singletons. The specimen comprised unsorted PBMCs, sampled 3 years after starting antiretroviral therapy. All receptors derive from a man between 18 and 35 years old with HIV. Both conserved end residues are part of each CDR3. A D gene is named only where the DNA matches it firmly. Clone size is not always given. Where it is, it says once, few, many or a class for expanded clones.

j_call,d_call,clone_size,v_call,cdr3_nt,cdr3_aa
TRBJ1-4,.,.,TRBV19,TGTGCCAGTAGTAAGAAGGGGCGACTCGCCTGGAATGAAAAACTGTTTTTT,CASSKKGRLAWNEKLFF
TRBJ1-4,.,.,TRBV18,TGTGCCAGCTCTCCGCAGGGGACTAATGAAAAACTGTTTTTT,CASSPQGTNEKLFF
TRBJ2-4,TRBD1,.,TRBV14,TGTGCCAGCAGCTCCCGGACAGGGGGCTCCAGGGACATTCAGTACTTC,CASSSRTGGSRDIQYF
TRBJ2-5,TRBD1,once,TRBV6-5,TGTGCCAGCAGTCCGACAGGGCCCGCTGCGGAGACCCAGTACTTC,CASSPTGPAAETQYF
TRBJ1-1,.,.,TRBV5-8,TGTGCCAGCAGCTTACTCAACCTAAAAGCTTTCTTT,CASSLLNLKAFF
TRBJ2-6,.,once,TRBV27,TGTGCCAGCGGATTCTCTGGGGCCAACGTCCTGACTTTC,CASGFSGANVLTF
TRBJ1-1,.,.,TRBV29-1,TGCAGCGTTGAAGTCCGGGGTCGGAACACTGAAGCTTTCTTT,CSVEVRGRNTEAFF
TRBJ2-7,TRBD2,.,TRBV27,TGTGCCAGCAGTCTCGGGGGGTCCGGGGAGCAGTACTTC,CASSLGGSGEQYF
TRBJ1-6,.,few,TRBV6-5,TGTGCCAGCAGGTTTGATGCAATCCTCCACTTT,CASRFDAILHF
TRBJ2-7,.,.,TRBV5-6,TGTGCCAGCAGCTTGGCCTGGGACACCGACGAGCAGTACTTC,CASSLAWDTDEQYF
TRBJ1-2,.,few,TRBV4-1,TGCGCCAGCAGCCCCGCCCCCCGGGACAACCATGGCTACACCTTC,CASSPAPRDNHGYTF
TRBJ1-2,TRBD1,.,TRBV29-1,TGCAGCGGGACAGGGGCTAACTATGGCTACACCTTC,CSGTGANYGYTF
TRBJ1-5,TRBD1,.,TRBV6-6,TGTGCCAGCAGTCGACAGGGAACAGGTAATCAGCCCCAGCATTTT,CASSRQGTGNQPQHF
TRBJ2-2,TRBD2,.,TRBV27,TGTGCCAGCAGTTTATACAACCTAGCGGGGGGGCTGATCGGGGAGCTGTTTTTT,CASSLYNLAGGLIGELFF
TRBJ1-1,.,.,TRBV2,TGTGCCAGCAGCAAGGACGGACTGAACACTGAAGCTTTCTTT,CASSKDGLNTEAFF